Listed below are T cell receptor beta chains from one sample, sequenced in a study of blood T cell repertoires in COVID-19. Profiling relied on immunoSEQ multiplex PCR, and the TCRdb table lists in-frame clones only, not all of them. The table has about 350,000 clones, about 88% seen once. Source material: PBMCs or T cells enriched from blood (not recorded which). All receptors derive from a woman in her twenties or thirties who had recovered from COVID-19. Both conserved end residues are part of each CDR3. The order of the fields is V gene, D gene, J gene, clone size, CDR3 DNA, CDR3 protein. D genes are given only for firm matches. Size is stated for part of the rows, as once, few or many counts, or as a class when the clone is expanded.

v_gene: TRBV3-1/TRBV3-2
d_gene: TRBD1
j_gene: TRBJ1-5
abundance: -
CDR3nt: TGTGCCAGCAGCCAAGGAACAGGGGTCCGTAGCAATCAGCCCCAGCATTTT
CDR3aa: CASSQGTGVRSNQPQHF

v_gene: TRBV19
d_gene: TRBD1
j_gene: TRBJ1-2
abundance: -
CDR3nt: TGTGCCAGTAGTCCCCAAGAACAGGGGGCGAACGGCTACACCTTC
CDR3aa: CASSPQEQGANGYTF

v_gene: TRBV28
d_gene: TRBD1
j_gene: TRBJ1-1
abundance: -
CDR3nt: TGTGCCAGCAGTTTGGGGCGACAGGGCGTCGCTTTCTTT
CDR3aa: CASSLGRQGVAFF

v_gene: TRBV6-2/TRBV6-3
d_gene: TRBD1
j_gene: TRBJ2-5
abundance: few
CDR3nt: TGTGCCAGCAGTGACCCAGGGGGCTGGTCAGGCGGGGCCATCCAAGAGACCCAGTACTTC
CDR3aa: CASSDPGGWSGGAIQETQYF

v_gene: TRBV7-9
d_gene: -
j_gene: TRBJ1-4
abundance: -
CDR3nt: TGTGCCAGCAGCTCCATGGGGGGTGGTGAGGAAAAACTGTTTTTT
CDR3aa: CASSSMGGGEEKLFF

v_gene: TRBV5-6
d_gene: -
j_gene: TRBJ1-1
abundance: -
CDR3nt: TGTGCCAGCAGCCCACGACGAAGGGGGAACACTGAAGCTTTCTTT
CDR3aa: CASSPRRRGNTEAFF

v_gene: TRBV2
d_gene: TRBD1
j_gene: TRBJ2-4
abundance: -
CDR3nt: TGTGCCAGCAGTGAAGTGAGGGGGCAGGGAAACATTCAGTACTTC
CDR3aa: CASSEVRGQGNIQYF

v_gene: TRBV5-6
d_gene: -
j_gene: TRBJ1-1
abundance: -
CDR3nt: TGTGCCAGCAGCAATCGAAAGAGGACTTACACTGAAGCTTTCTTT
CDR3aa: CASSNRKRTYTEAFF

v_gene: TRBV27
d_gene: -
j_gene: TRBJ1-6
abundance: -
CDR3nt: TGTGCCAGCAGTTTATCCCGCCGCGGGCAGGGAGGGTATAATTCACCCCTCCACTTT
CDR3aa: CASSLSRRGQGGYNSPLHF

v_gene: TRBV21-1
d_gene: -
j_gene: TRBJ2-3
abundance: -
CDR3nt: TGTGCCAGCAGCAAAGGGACGGGGGACACAGATACGCAGTATTTT
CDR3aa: CASSKGTGDTDTQYF

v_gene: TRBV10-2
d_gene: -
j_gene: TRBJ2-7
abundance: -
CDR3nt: TGCGCCAGCAGTGACCGTACCGCCGGCGTCGGGTACGAGCAGTACTTC
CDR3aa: CASSDRTAGVGYEQYF

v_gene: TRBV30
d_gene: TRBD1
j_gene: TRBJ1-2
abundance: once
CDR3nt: TGTGCCTGGAGGGTGGAGGGGGCGCGTGGCTACACCTTC
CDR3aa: CAWRVEGARGYTF

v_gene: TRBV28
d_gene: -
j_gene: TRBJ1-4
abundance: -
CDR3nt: TGTGCCAGCAGCGGGGGGGGAGGGAATGAAAAACTGTTTTTT
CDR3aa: CASSGGGGNEKLFF

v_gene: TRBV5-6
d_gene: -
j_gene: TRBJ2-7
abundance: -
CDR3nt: TGTGCCAGCAGCTTCTTCAGTAGCTACTCCTACGAGCAGTACTTC
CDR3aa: CASSFFSSYSYEQYF

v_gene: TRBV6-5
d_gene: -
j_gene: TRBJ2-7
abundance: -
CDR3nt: TGTGCCAGCTCCCGGGGTCCCTACGAGCAGTACTTC
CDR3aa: CASSRGPYEQYF

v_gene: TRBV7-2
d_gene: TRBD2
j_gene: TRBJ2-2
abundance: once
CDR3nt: TGTGCCAGCAGCCAGCGGGGGGGCCGCACCGGGGAGCTGTTTTTT
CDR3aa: CASSQRGGRTGELFF

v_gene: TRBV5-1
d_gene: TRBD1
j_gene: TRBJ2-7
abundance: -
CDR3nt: TGCGCCAGCAGCTTGACAGGGACAGGGGGCTACGAGCAGTACTTC
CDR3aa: CASSLTGTGGYEQYF

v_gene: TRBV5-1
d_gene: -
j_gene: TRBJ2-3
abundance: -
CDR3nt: TGCGCCAGCAGCTTGGAACAGGCGGTAGATACGCAGTATTTT
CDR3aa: CASSLEQAVDTQYF

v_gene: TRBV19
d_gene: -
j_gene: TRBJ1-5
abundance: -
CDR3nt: TGTGCCAGTAGTCGACCCCCCGTGGGGGCGGATCAGCCCCAGCATTTT
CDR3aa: CASSRPPVGADQPQHF

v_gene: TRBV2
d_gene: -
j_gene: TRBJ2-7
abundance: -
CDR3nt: TGTGCCAGCAGAAGATACAGCGGAACCTACGAGCAGTACTTC
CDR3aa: CASRRYSGTYEQYF

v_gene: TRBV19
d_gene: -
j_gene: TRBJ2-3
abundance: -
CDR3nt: TGTGCCAGTAGTCCTCTAGCCCCAGCCCCAGATACGCAGTATTTT
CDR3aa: CASSPLAPAPDTQYF

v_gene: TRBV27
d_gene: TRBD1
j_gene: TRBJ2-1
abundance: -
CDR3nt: TGTGCCAGCAGTAGACCGGGACAGTACTACAATGAGCAGTTCTTC
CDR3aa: CASSRPGQYYNEQFF

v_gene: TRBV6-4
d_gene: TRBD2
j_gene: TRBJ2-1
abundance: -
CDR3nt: TGTGCCAGCAGCCCCCTGCTGATTATAGCGGGGGTGAATGAGCAGTTCTTC
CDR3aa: CASSPLLIIAGVNEQFF

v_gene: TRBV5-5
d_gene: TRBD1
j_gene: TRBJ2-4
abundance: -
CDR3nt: TGTGCCAGCAGCGTGGGACAGGGGGGTGCCAAAAACATTCAGTACTTC
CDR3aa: CASSVGQGGAKNIQYF

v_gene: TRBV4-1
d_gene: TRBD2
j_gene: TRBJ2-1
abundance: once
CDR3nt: TGCGCCAGCAGCCAAGACGTGCCGCAAGCGGGGGGGCCCTGGGGGCAGTTCTTC
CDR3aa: CASSQDVPQAGGPWGQFF

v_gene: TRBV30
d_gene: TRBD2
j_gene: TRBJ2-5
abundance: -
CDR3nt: TGTGCCTGGAGTCCACTAGCGGGGGGGGAGACCCAGTACTTC
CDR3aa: CAWSPLAGGETQYF

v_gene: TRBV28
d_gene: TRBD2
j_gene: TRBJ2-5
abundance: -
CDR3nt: TGTGCCAGCAGTTTGGGAGGGGCCAACCAAGAGACCCAGTACTTC
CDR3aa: CASSLGGANQETQYF

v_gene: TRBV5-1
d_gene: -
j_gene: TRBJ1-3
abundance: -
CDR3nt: TGCGCCAGCAGCTTGGGTAAAAGCCGGACTTCTGGAAACACCATATATTTT
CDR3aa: CASSLGKSRTSGNTIYF

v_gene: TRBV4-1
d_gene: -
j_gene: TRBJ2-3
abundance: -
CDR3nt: TGCGCCAGCAGCCAAGCTTGGCAGGGGACAGATACGCAGTATTTT
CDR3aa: CASSQAWQGTDTQYF

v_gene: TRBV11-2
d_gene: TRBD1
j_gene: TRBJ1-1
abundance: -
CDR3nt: TGTGCCAGCAGCCGAGCAGGGGGCGCAGAGACTGAAGCTTTCTTT
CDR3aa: CASSRAGGAETEAFF

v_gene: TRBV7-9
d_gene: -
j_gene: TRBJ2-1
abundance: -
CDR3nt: TGTGCCAGCAGCTTACTCGAGAGCTCCTACAATGAGCAGTTCTTC
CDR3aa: CASSLLESSYNEQFF

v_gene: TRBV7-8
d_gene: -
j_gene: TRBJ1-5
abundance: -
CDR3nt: TGTGCCAGCAGTCCCTCCGGGGGTCAGCCCCAGCATTTT
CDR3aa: CASSPSGGQPQHF

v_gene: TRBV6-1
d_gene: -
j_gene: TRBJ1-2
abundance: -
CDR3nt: TGTGCCAGCAGTGACGGGGGGCCACTGGGGAGTGGTGGCTACACCTTC
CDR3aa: CASSDGGPLGSGGYTF

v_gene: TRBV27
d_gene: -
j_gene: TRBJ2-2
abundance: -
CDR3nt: TGTGCCAGCACCCAGCTCAGGGGCACCGGGGAGCTGTTTTTT
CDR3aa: CASTQLRGTGELFF

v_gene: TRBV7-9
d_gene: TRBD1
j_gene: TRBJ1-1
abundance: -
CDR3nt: TGTGCCAGCAGCTTAGACGGACAGGGGAAAGCTTTCTTT
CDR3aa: CASSLDGQGKAFF

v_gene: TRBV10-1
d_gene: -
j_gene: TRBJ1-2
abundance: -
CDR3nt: TGCGCCAGCAGTGACGAGGGCCGAGGCTACACCTTC
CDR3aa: CASSDEGRGYTF